The clone carrying this T cell receptor beta chain turned up a few times. TCRdb processed the RACE reads anew with MiXCR; each CDR3 protein has one entry. Found here are fewer than 140,000 distinct CDR3 sequences, 12% of them singletons; the top ten hold 1.5% to 2%. The sample is drawn from a study of human T cells and chemical hapten exposure. The CDR3 runs to 13 residues. The V end was cut by 3 bases, the J end by 7 bases, with 13 bases between. Germline V gene sequence: CDR1 SGHRS, CDR2 YFSETQ. Time point: pre-sensitization, week 0. The treatment: therapeutic diphenylcyclopropenone sensitization with weekly scalp DPC.

This receptor was obtained from a woman aged 45-60 years with alopecia areata. Some clones in this sample may be carry-over from other donors' samples. Material: whole blood, obtained in connection with sensitization to the hapten diphenylcyclopropenone (DPC). The rearrangement uses TRBV5-1 and TRBJ1-2, with no clear D. The CDR3 DNA sequence: TGCGCCAGCAGCTCGGGATTGCTGGGTGGCTACACCTTC. Amino acids: CASSSGLLGGYTF. Based on the CDR3 plus reference TRBV5-1 and TRBJ1-2, the full variable domain is KAGVTQTPRYLIKTRGQQVTLSCSPISGHRSVSWYQQTPGQGLQFLFEYFSETQRNKGNFPGRFSGRQFSNSRSEMNVSTLELGDSALYLCASSSGLLGGYTFGSGTRLTVV.